Listed here are 23 T cell receptor beta chains from one sample, sequenced in a study of T cells in Graves' hyperthyroidism and ophthalmopathy. RNA transcripts gave rise to amplified TCR beta CDR3 regions. With the HTBI primer set, the TCR CDR3 went through a first round of RT-PCR. Via MiXCR, TCRdb re-called the multiplex PCR reads, giving one row per CDR3 protein. The table includes over 150,000 distinct CDR3 sequences, 17% detected once. Sequencing was done on a sample of blood. The receptors come from a woman aged 45-60 years with Graves' hyperthyroidism.

This clonotype occurred many times. The chain recombines TRBV11-3 with TRBJ2-1; TRBD2 matches at 14 bases. This CDR3 region has 16 residues. Germline V lookup: CDR1 SGHNT, CDR2 YENEEA. Trimming took 5 bases from V and 4 from J; bases not matched to a gene: 4. CDR3 DNA: TGTGCCAGCAGCATGGGACTAGCGGGAGTGTACAATGAGCAGTTCTTC. This sequence encodes CASSMGLAGVYNEQFF.

This clonotype was picked up many times. The gene calls are TRBV20-1 and TRBJ2-1, with TRBD2 identical over 11 bases. The V and J ends lost 4 bases and 8 bases, in that order; junction bases with no gene match: 10. Germline-derived CDR1 and CDR2 are DFQATT and SNEGSKA (reference sequence). This CDR3 is 15 amino acids long. CDR3 coding DNA: TGCAGTGCTACTCAGACTAGCGGGACGCGGGATGAGCAGTTCTTC. It encodes CSATQTSGTRDEQFF.

This clonotype was counted ten times or more. V usage is TRBV5-1 and J usage is TRBJ2-3, with TRBD1 as a possible D gene (6 bases). The V gene's germline CDR1 is SGHRS and CDR2 YFSETQ. CDR3 length: 16 amino acids. V was clipped by 2 bases and J by 5 bases, with 18 bases between them. As DNA, the CDR3 is TGCGCCAGCAGCTTCGGCTGGGGGCAGCTGGAAGATACGCAGTATTTT. It codes for CASSFGWGQLEDTQYF. The variable domain in full, completed from reference TRBV5-1 and TRBJ2-3, reads KAGVTQTPRYLIKTRGQQVTLSCSPISGHRSVSWYQQTPGQGLQFLFEYFSETQRNKGNFPGRFSGRQFSNSRSEMNVSTLELGDSALYLCASSFGWGQLEDTQYFGPGTRLTVL.

The V call is TRBV30, the J call TRBJ2-1; 11 bases line up with TRBD2. The germline V gene encodes CDR1 GTSNPN and CDR2 SVGIG (reference sequence). V shed 5 bases and J 7 bases; nucleotides not matched to a gene: 4. The CDR3 has 13 amino acids. The CDR3: CAWGLAGRNEQFF. CDR3 sequence (DNA): TGTGCCTGGGGACTAGCGGGCCGTAATGAGCAGTTCTTC. The variable domain in full, with the rest retrieved from reference TRBV30 and TRBJ2-1, is SQTIHQWPATLVQPVGSPLSLECTVEGTSNPNLYWYRQAAGRGLQLLFYSVGIGQISSEVPQNLSASRPQDRQFILSSKKLLLSDSGFYLCAWGLAGRNEQFFGPGTRLTVL.

This clonotype showed up just a few times. V and J are TRBV7-2 and TRBJ1-3; no clear D. V lost 0 bases and J 4 bases, leaving 13 bases between the germline ends. The CDR3 covers 16 residues. Germline lookup yields CDR1 SGHTA and CDR2 FQGNSA. CDR3 coding DNA: TGTGCCAGCAGCTTAGCCCAGAAGCTTTGGGGAAACACCATATATTTT. Translated: CASSLAQKLWGNTIYF.

The chain joins TRBV19 to TRBJ2-1, with D maybe TRBD2 (6 bases). The CDR3 totals 13 residues. Trimming took off 5 bases at V and 6 bases at J, with 11 bases between the two ends. Germline CDR1 is LNHDA and CDR2 is SQIVND (reference sequence). CDR3 protein: CASSPRRGNEQFF. CDR3 DNA: TGTGCCAGTAGTCCAAGGCGGGGCAATGAGCAGTTCTTC.

This clonotype was seen only a few times. The V call is TRBV7-6, the J call TRBJ2-7; 9 positions match TRBD2. The germline V gene has CDR1 SGHVS and CDR2 FNYEAQ. V was pared by 1 base and J by 5 bases, with 12 bases of the junction left unmatched. This CDR3 is 17 amino acids long. The CDR3 DNA sequence: TGTGCCAGCAGCTTAGTACCTAGCGGGACCAGTCCCCACGAGCAGTACTTC. Its translation: CASSLVPSGTSPHEQYF.

This clonotype has at least ten counts. V is TRBV20-1 and J is TRBJ2-5, with 9 bases fitting TRBD2. The CDR3 has 16 residues. Per germline, CDR1 DFQATT and CDR2 SNEGSKA (reference sequence). J lost 5 bases, V lost 0 bases, and 10 bases had no gene match. The CDR3 region is CSARDWREGQGETQYF. The CDR3 DNA sequence: TGCAGTGCTAGAGATTGGCGGGAGGGCCAGGGGGAGACCCAGTACTTC.

This clonotype has just one count. The chain recombines TRBV4-2 with TRBJ2-4; D remains unclear. CDR1 and CDR2 from the germline V gene are LGHNA and YNFKEQ. V lost 0 bases, J lost 8 bases, and 14 bases lay in between. This CDR3 is 15 amino acids long. In nucleotides, the CDR3 is TGTGCCAGCAGCCAAGAAACCGAGATGTTGGACATTCAGTACTTC. Translating it yields CASSQETEMLDIQYF.

In its sample, this clonotype was seen a few times. V is TRBV2 and J is TRBJ2-7, with D possibly TRBD1 on 6 matching bases. The CDR3 covers 13 residues. Trimming took 8 bases from V and 3 from J, leaving 14 bases between them. CDR1 and CDR2 from the germline V gene are SNHLY and FYNNEI. For the CDR3, the DNA is TGTGCCAGCCAGGAGACAGGACTCTACGAGCAGTACTTC. This sequence encodes CASQETGLYEQYF.

The chain employs TRBV30 and TRBJ1-5; D remains unclear. The germline V gene encodes CDR1 GTSNPN and CDR2 SVGIG (reference sequence). The V and J ends lost 4 bases and 7 bases respectively, with 11 bases between them. The CDR3 totals 12 residues. Here the CDR3 reads CAWMGQGQPQHF. Here the CDR3 DNA reads TGTGCCTGGATGGGCCAAGGGCAGCCCCAGCATTTT.

This clonotype appeared many times. The chain links TRBV10-3 to TRBJ2-3; 9 bases agree with TRBD1. After removal of 5 bases from V and 4 bases from J, the junction contained 4 bases not matched to a gene. Germline CDR1 reads ENHRY; CDR2 reads SYGVKD. This CDR3 comprises 14 residues. The DNA for the CDR3 is TGTGCCATCAGTCCCGGGACAGGGTCAGATACGCAGTATTTT. This sequence encodes CAISPGTGSDTQYF.

The V and J genes are TRBV2 and TRBJ2-3, with unresolved D. Germline V lookup: CDR1 SNHLY, CDR2 FYNNEI. This CDR3 is 13 amino acids long. Trimming stripped 4 bases from V and 2 bases from J, with 7 bases between. CDR3 loop: CASSVAFTDTQYF. The CDR3, as DNA: TGTGCCAGCAGTGTAGCCTTCACAGATACGCAGTATTTT. Supplemented by reference TRBV2 and TRBJ2-3, the full variable domain reads EPEVTQTPSHQVTQMGQEVILRCVPISNHLYFYWYRQILGQKVEFLVSFYNNEISEKSEIFDDQFSVERPDGSNFTLKIRSTKLEDSAMYFCASSVAFTDTQYFGPGTRLTVL.

This clonotype occurred many times. The J gene is TRBJ2-1, the V gene TRBV20-1; perhaps TRBD1 as D (5 bases). This CDR3 contains 11 residues. V gave up 2 bases and J gave up 7 bases, with 6 bases separating them. Germline V gene sequence: CDR1 DFQATT, CDR2 SNEGSKA (reference sequence). The chain's CDR3 is CSARPGNEQFF. The CDR3 DNA sequence: TGCAGTGCTAGACCAGGGAATGAGCAGTTCTTC.

This clonotype was detected ten times or more. This chain connects TRBV29-1 to TRBJ1-5, with D maybe TRBD1 (5 bases). Germline lookup yields CDR1 SQVTM and CDR2 ANQGSEA. The CDR3 is made up of 13 amino acids. Trimming removed 4 bases from V and 6 bases from J, with 13 bases in between. In DNA form, the CDR3 reads TGCAGCGTTGTGGTCAGGGAGGGTCAGCCCCAGCATTTT. This translates into CSVVVREGQPQHF.

This clonotype was counted only a few times. The chain joins TRBV28 to TRBJ2-5, with D maybe TRBD2 (5 bases). The CDR3 loop spans 13 amino acids. V lost 7 bases and J 5 bases, leaving 14 bases between the germline ends. From germline, CDR1 is MDHEN and CDR2 SYDVKM. The CDR3 DNA follows: TGTGCCAGCACTCCCGGGGTGCCGGAGACCCAGTACTTC. It specifies CASTPGVPETQYF.

This clonotype appeared many times. For the CDR3, the DNA is TGTGCCAGCACCCTACGGGACAAAATCTACGAGCAGTACTTC. It encodes CASTLRDKIYEQYF. The chain recombines TRBV7-9 with TRBJ2-7; TRBD1 is a possible D gene (6 bases). This CDR3 is built from 14 residues. V shed 7 bases and J shed 3 bases, with 16 bases lying between them. CDR1 and CDR2 (germline): SEHNR, FQNEAQ (reference sequence).

V gene TRBV6-1 combines with J gene TRBJ2-1, with 9 bases lining up with TRBD2. Germline assignment: CDR1 MNHNS and CDR2 SASEGT. The CDR3 runs to 15 residues. V lost 1 base, J lost 6 bases, and 4 bases stayed unmatched. CDR3 protein: CASSEDSGSFNEQFF. The DNA of the CDR3 is TGTGCCAGCAGTGAAGATAGCGGGAGTTTCAATGAGCAGTTCTTC.

The table lists this clonotype with many counts. The J gene is TRBJ1-1, the V gene TRBV28, with D unclear. The CDR3 totals 14 residues. Trimming pared 8 bases from V and 4 bases from J, leaving 17 bases between. Germline CDR1 MDHEN, CDR2 SYDVKM. CDR3 sequence reads: CASETPTVGTEAFF. CDR3 bases: TGTGCCAGCGAAACTCCGACGGTAGGCACTGAAGCTTTCTTT. The full variable domain, in which reference TRBV28 and TRBJ1-1 provide the parts outside the CDR3, is DVKVTQSSRYLVKRTGEKVFLECVQDMDHENMFWYRQDPGLGLRLIYFSYDVKMKEKGDIPEGYSVSREKKERFSLILESASTNQTSMYLCASETPTVGTEAFFGQGTRLTVV.

The CDR3 DNA sequence: TGTGCCAGCAGTCCGGGACTAGCGTCAAGAGGGAATGAGCAGTTCTTC. It specifies CASSPGLASRGNEQFF. V gene TRBV7-2 combines with J gene TRBJ2-1; 10 positions match TRBD2. The germline V gene has CDR1 SGHTA and CDR2 FQGNSA. The CDR3 length is 16 residues. J lost 7 bases, V lost 6 bases, and 12 bases had no gene match.

This clonotype has at least ten counts. The genes are TRBV27 and TRBJ2-7; 8 bases match TRBD2. Germline CDR1 and CDR2: MNHEY and SMNVEV (reference sequence). Losses at the gene ends were 7 bases for V and 2 bases for J; bases not matched to a gene: 10. This CDR3 spans 15 amino acids. Here the CDR3 DNA reads TGTGCCAGCATGCGAGGGGCGGGAGGCACCTACGAGCAGTACTTC. This sequence encodes CASMRGAGGTYEQYF.

This clonotype came up many times. The CDR3 bases are TGTGCCACTCATAGGGGTCAGCCCCAGCATTTT. It yields the protein CATHRGQPQHF. The chain joins TRBV28 to TRBJ1-5; D is possibly TRBD1 (5 bases). Germline V CDR1 and CDR2: MDHEN, SYDVKM. The CDR3 has 11 residues. With 10 bases removed from V and 6 bases from J, the gap between germline ends came to 10 bases.

This clonotype was detected a few times. A single base separates this from a much larger clone, so it may be a read error. V usage is TRBV6-1 and J usage is TRBJ2-7, with 9 bases matching TRBD2. The CDR3 contains 14 residues. Trimming cost V 6 bases and J 0 bases; bases outside gene matches: 3. In germline, CDR1 is MNHNS, CDR2 SASEGT. In DNA, the CDR3 is TGTGCCAGCAGACCGGGACTAGCCTCCTACGAGCAGTACTTC. Its translation: CASRPGLASYEQYF.